A selection of T cell receptor beta chains follows, all from one sample in a study of radiation and T cells in renal cell carcinoma. Clones were sequenced by immunoSEQ multiplex PCR, and TCRdb holds only the in-frame ones, with some missing. The sample includes roughly 75,000 clones, roughly 80% of them seen just once. The sample was blood, taken from a patient whose treatment included radiotherapy and nephrectomy. The receptors here all came from a man in his sixties with renal cell carcinoma. Each CDR3 is given with its conserved first and last residue. The D gene is left open where the match is weak. Some rows have no size entry. The others give once, few or many, or a class for an expanded clone.

V	D	size	J	CDR3	DNA
TRBV27	TRBD2	NA	TRBJ2-7	CASSTSGTFWEQYF	TGTGCCAGCTCGACTAGCGGGACTTTCTGGGAGCAGTACTTC
TRBV25-1	NA	NA	TRBJ1-2	CASSEVGGQPKRGYTF	TGTGCCAGCAGTGAAGTAGGCGGACAACCCAAACGTGGCTACACCTTC
TRBV7-3	TRBD2	NA	TRBJ2-2	CASSLGTRPTGELFF	TGTGCCAGCAGCCTAGGGACTAGACCCACCGGGGAGCTGTTTTTT
TRBV15	NA	NA	TRBJ2-1	CATSRPGQSFYNEQFF	TGTGCCACCAGCAGACCCGGACAGTCCTTTTACAATGAGCAGTTCTTC
TRBV10-3	TRBD2	once	TRBJ2-1	CAISELGPSGRNNEQFF	TGTGCCATCAGTGAGTTGGGGCCTAGCGGGCGAAACAATGAGCAGTTCTTC
TRBV5-1	NA	NA	TRBJ2-2	CASSLAAAANTGELFF	TGCGCCAGCAGCTTGGCAGCGGCCGCGAACACCGGGGAGCTGTTTTTT
TRBV19	NA	NA	TRBJ1-3	CASSIAGEGGNTIYF	TGTGCCAGTAGTATAGCGGGGGAAGGTGGAAACACCATATATTTT
TRBV19	NA	NA	TRBJ2-7	CASSYDSRYEQYF	TGTGCCAGTAGTTATGACAGCCGTTACGAGCAGTACTTC
TRBV7-2	NA	NA	TRBJ1-4	CASSLARTANEKLFF	TGTGCCAGCAGCTTAGCGCGAACGGCAAATGAAAAACTGTTTTTT
TRBV9	NA	once	TRBJ2-3	CASSALANTQYF	TGTGCCAGCAGCGCCTTAGCTAATACGCAGTATTTT
TRBV5-1	NA	NA	TRBJ2-7	CASGQIPPPSEQYF	TGCGCCAGCGGTCAGATTCCCCCTCCGAGCGAGCAGTACTTC
TRBV5-1	NA	NA	TRBJ2-5	CASSLERTPDETYF	TGCGCCAGCAGCTTGGAGAGGACTCCCGACGAGACCTACTTC
TRBV5-5	NA	NA	TRBJ1-4	CASRLPKGATNEKLFF	TGTGCCAGCAGGTTGCCAAAGGGGGCAACTAATGAAAAACTGTTTTTT
TRBV19	NA	once	TRBJ2-1	CASSKNPGLWNEQFF	TGTGCCAGTAGTAAAAACCCAGGGTTATGGAATGAGCAGTTCTTC
TRBV10-1	NA	NA	TRBJ2-1	CASSESPRGSYNEQFF	TGCGCCAGCAGTGAGTCGCCCCGAGGGAGCTACAATGAGCAGTTCTTC
TRBV7-2	TRBD1	few	TRBJ2-7	CASSRDRAYEQYF	TGTGCCAGCAGTCGGGACAGGGCCTACGAGCAGTACTTC
TRBV6-1	NA	NA	TRBJ1-4	CASSEVRDGKLFF	TGTGCCAGCAGTGAAGTAAGGGATGGAAAACTGTTTTTT
TRBV15	NA	NA	TRBJ1-2	CATSRKGRAPIDGYTF	TGTGCCACCAGCAGGAAGGGCAGGGCTCCTATCGATGGCTACACCTTC
TRBV28	NA	NA	TRBJ1-2	CASSEDLSRGYGYTF	TGTGCCAGCAGTGAAGACTTGTCCCGGGGCTATGGCTACACCTTC
TRBV4-1	NA	NA	TRBJ1-4	CASSQRGNEKLFF	TGCGCCAGCAGCCAACGGGGTAATGAAAAACTGTTTTTT
TRBV18	NA	NA	TRBJ1-5	CASSGQGQPQHF	TGTGCCAGCTCCGGTCAGGGTCAGCCCCAGCATTTT
TRBV4-3	NA	NA	TRBJ2-2	CASSLSLGGELFF	TGCGCCAGCAGCCTCTCCCTAGGCGGGGAGCTGTTTTTT
TRBV7-9	NA	once	TRBJ1-4	CASSDGPEKLFF	TGTGCCAGCAGCGACGGACCCGAAAAACTGTTTTTT
TRBV21-1	NA	NA	TRBJ1-2	CASSKGPGRGYGYTF	TGTGCCAGCAGCAAAGGGCCGGGGCGAGGCTATGGCTACACCTTC
TRBV27	TRBD1	NA	TRBJ2-7	CASSPRDRDNEQYF	TGTGCCAGCAGTCCCCGGGACAGGGATAACGAGCAGTACTTC
TRBV9	TRBD1	NA	TRBJ1-2	CASSEQQGTPTF	TGTGCCAGCAGCGAACAACAGGGGACCCCCACCTTC
TRBV5-4	NA	NA	TRBJ2-3	CASSLDPGEEDTQYF	TGTGCCAGCAGCTTGGACCCGGGAGAGGAAGATACGCAGTATTTT
TRBV28	TRBD2	once	TRBJ2-7	CASRKSGSAMYEQYF	TGTGCCAGCAGGAAAAGCGGGAGTGCTATGTACGAGCAGTACTTC
TRBV9	NA	NA	TRBJ2-4	CASSPRSSLAKNIQYF	TGTGCCAGCAGCCCCCGAAGTAGCTTAGCCAAAAACATTCAGTACTTC
TRBV9	NA	NA	TRBJ2-1	CASSVNGRYNEQFF	TGTGCCAGCAGCGTAAACGGGAGATACAATGAGCAGTTCTTC
TRBV4-1	TRBD1	NA	TRBJ1-2	CASSQSPGTGEWRGYTF	TGCGCCAGCAGCCAATCCCCCGGGACAGGGGAGTGGAGGGGCTACACCTTC